These 19 T cell receptor beta chains came from one sample sequenced in a study of identical twins. TCRdb itself ran the 5' RACE reads through MiXCR, one entry per CDR3 protein. The sample shows around 1.7 million distinct CDR3 sequences, roughly a third of them seen only once. What was sequenced was cord blood. These receptors all stem from a newborn girl in good health.

The rearrangement links TRBV6-6 to TRBJ1-5; D is unresolved. The CDR3 length is 12 residues. Germline V gene data show CDR1 as MNHNY and CDR2 as SVGAGI (reference sequence). The V and J ends lost 8 bases and 5 bases respectively, with 10 bases between them. CDR3 sequence reads: CASGVFDQPQHF. The CDR3 bases are TGTGCCAGCGGGGTTTTCGATCAGCCCCAGCATTTT.

The sample holds one count of this clonotype. At one end, the junction sequence differs from germline, possibly due to a read error. The rearrangement joins TRBV5-1 to TRBJ1-1, with a possible D match to TRBD1 (5 bases). The CDR3 totals 15 residues. CDR1 is SGHRS, CDR2 YFSETQ, per germline. The CDR3 loop reads CANSLEGGGNTEAFF. The DNA of the CDR3 is TGCGCCAACAGCTTGGAAGGCGGGGGGAACACTGAAGCTTTCTTT.

There are many counts of this clonotype. The chain carries TRBV10-3 and TRBJ2-7; 7 positions match TRBD1. CDR1 and CDR2 (germline): ENHRY, SYGVKD. The CDR3 runs 14 residues. V was pared by 2 bases and J by 3 bases, with 4 bases of the junction left unmatched. CDR3 sequence (DNA): TGTGCCATCAGTGAGGCAGACAGGGTCTACGAGCAGTACTTC. It specifies CAISEADRVYEQYF.

This clonotype was seen at least ten times. Compared with germline, one end of the junction differs, possibly owing to a read error. The chain combines TRBV20-1 with TRBJ2-3, with D uncertain. Germline V gene lookup returns CDR1 DFQATT and CDR2 SNEGSKA (reference sequence). The CDR3 has 11 amino acids. CDR3 protein: CSATRTDTQYF. CDR3 nucleotides: TGCAGTGCTACCCGCACGGATACGCAGTATTTT.

This clonotype was detected once. The chain combines TRBV7-8 with TRBJ1-2; no firm D call. CDR1 is SGHVS and CDR2 is FQNEAQ in the germline V gene. CDR3 length: 14 amino acids. V lost 3 bases to trimming and J lost 2 bases, with 10 bases between them. CDR3 bases: TGTGCCAGCAGCTTCCGTGAGACCAACTATGGCTACACCTTC. Translating gives CASSFRETNYGYTF. Filled out from reference TRBV7-8 and TRBJ1-2, the complete variable domain reads GAGVSQSPRYKVAKRGQDVALRCDPISGHVSLFWYQQALGQGPEFLTYFQNEAQLDKSGLPSDRFFAERPEGSVSTLKIQRTQQEDSAVYLCASSFRETNYGYTFGSGTRLTVV.

This rearrangement joins TRBV12-3 or TRBV12-4 to TRBJ1-5; the D gene is possibly TRBD1 (5 bases). CDR3 length: 16 amino acids. V lost 0 bases and J 3 bases, leaving 12 bases between the germline ends. The CDR3 bases are TGTGCCAGCAGTTTAGCGCGCCAGGGTGCCAATCAGCCCCAGCATTTT. Translating gives CASSLARQGANQPQHF.

The chain employs TRBV18 and TRBJ2-1; 12 bases are a match to TRBD2. CDR3 size: 18 residues. Germline V gives CDR1 KGHSH, CDR2 LQKENI. V lost 6 bases, J lost 8 bases, and 17 bases stayed unmatched. CDR3 sequence (DNA): TGTGCCAGCTCCCCCCTACCGACTAGCGGGAGCCTGTGGGATGAGCAGTTCTTC. Its protein product is CASSPLPTSGSLWDEQFF.

This clonotype was counted a few times. The V gene is TRBV24-1, the J gene TRBJ1-2, with D perhaps TRBD1 (6 bases). Germline CDR1 reads KGHDR; CDR2 reads SFDVKD. The germline V and J ends were trimmed by 4 bases and 0 bases, with 14 bases remaining between them. The CDR3 sequence is 16 residues long. The CDR3 protein is CATSDDRKQANYGYTF. CDR3 nucleotide sequence: TGTGCCACCAGTGACGACAGGAAGCAAGCTAACTATGGCTACACCTTC.

V is TRBV19 and J is TRBJ2-1, with 7 bases lining up with TRBD2. There are 15 residues in the CDR3. Looked up from germline, CDR1 is LNHDA and CDR2 is SQIVND (reference sequence). V dropped 10 bases and J dropped 2; count of bases not matched to a gene: 11. This chain's CDR3 is CATSPTSVPYNEQFF. The CDR3 DNA is TGTGCCACCAGCCCCACTAGCGTCCCCTACAATGAGCAGTTCTTC.

Ten or more counts support this clonotype. The J gene is TRBJ2-5, the V gene TRBV12-3 or TRBV12-4; D is unclear. CDR3 length equals 14 residues. V lost 1 base and J 3 bases, leaving 9 bases between the germline ends. CDR3 residues: CASSLGTAKETQYF. CDR3 nucleotides: TGTGCCAGCAGTTTAGGGACGGCCAAAGAGACCCAGTACTTC.

The chain recombines TRBV6-2 or TRBV6-3 with TRBJ2-2; D perhaps matches TRBD1 (5 bases). The length of the CDR3 is 13 residues. Germline-derived CDR1 and CDR2 are MNHEY and SVGEGT. V was cut by 2 bases and J by 7 bases, with 8 bases left in between. CDR3 coding DNA: TGTGCCAGCAGTTACAGGGGTAACGGGGAGCTGTTTTTT. Its protein product is CASSYRGNGELFF.

The J gene is TRBJ2-3, the V gene TRBV28; no clear D gene. The CDR3 loop spans 14 amino acids. Germline V gene sequence: CDR1 MDHEN, CDR2 SYDVKM. Between the trimmed V and J ends, which lost 2 bases and 4 bases, there was a span of 10 bases. The CDR3 region is CASSLVGMADTQYF. The CDR3 bases are TGTGCCAGCAGTTTAGTAGGGATGGCAGATACGCAGTATTTT.

The CDR3 here is CASSLGLAGSYEQFF. The CDR3, as DNA: TGTGCCAGCAGCCTCGGTCTAGCGGGCTCCTACGAGCAGTTCTTC. The V call is TRBV3-1, the J call TRBJ2-1, with 8 bases lining up with TRBD2. The CDR3 runs to 15 residues. The germline V gene encodes CDR1 LGHDT and CDR2 YNNKEL (reference sequence). J lost 10 bases, V lost 4 bases, and 12 bases had no gene match.

This clonotype was detected only a few times. The rearrangement uses TRBV7-2 and TRBJ2-1; D is unclear. V lost 4 bases, J lost 7 bases, and 14 bases lay in between. The V gene's germline CDR1 is SGHTA and CDR2 FQGNSA. The CDR3 spans 14 residues. CDR3 nucleotides: TGTGCCAGCAGCTCCTACCGGCTCGGGAATGAGCAGTTCTTC. It codes for CASSSYRLGNEQFF.

V gene TRBV10-3 combines with J gene TRBJ2-3, with D possibly TRBD2 on 7 matching bases. Trimming pared 0 bases from V and 0 bases from J, leaving 19 bases between. This CDR3 contains 19 residues. The germline gives CDR1 ENHRY, CDR2 SYGVKD. The CDR3 is CAISESDRGAAYSTDTQYF. CDR3 DNA: TGTGCCATCAGTGAGTCGGACCGGGGGGCGGCTTATAGCACAGATACGCAGTATTTT.

This clonotype was seen a few times. The chain has TRBV11-3 and TRBJ2-1; 12 bases line up with TRBD2. V shed 1 base and J 8 bases; nucleotides not matched to a gene: 3. This CDR3 comprises 15 residues. Per the germline V gene, CDR1 is SGHNT and CDR2 is YENEEA. The CDR3 region has the DNA TGTGCCAGCAGCTTAGGGACTAGCGGGATGGATGAGCAGTTCTTC. This translates into CASSLGTSGMDEQFF.

V usage is TRBV6-5 and J usage is TRBJ1-5; D is uncertain. The germline gives CDR1 MNHEY, CDR2 SVGAGI. This CDR3 is 16 amino acids long. V lost 6 bases to trimming and J lost 0 bases, with 15 bases between them. The CDR3 protein is CASSPLRANSNQPQHF. The CDR3 nucleotides are TGTGCCAGCAGCCCCCTCCGGGCGAATAGCAATCAGCCCCAGCATTTT.

The chain links TRBV5-6 to TRBJ2-2; 9 bases align to TRBD1. V dropped 4 bases and J dropped 3; count of bases not matched to a gene: 4. This CDR3 contains 15 residues. Germline CDR1 and CDR2: SGHDT and YYEEEE. DNA of the CDR3: TGTGCCAGCAGCAAACACAGGGGGCACACCGGGGAGCTGTTTTTT. Its protein product is CASSKHRGHTGELFF. The full variable domain, in which reference TRBV5-6 and TRBJ2-2 provide the parts outside the CDR3, is DAGVTQSPTHLIKTRGQQVTLRCSPKSGHDTVSWYQQALGQGPQFIFQYYEEEERQRGNFPDRFSGHQFPNYSSELNVNALLLGDSALYLCASSKHRGHTGELFFGEGSRLTVL.

There are a few counts of this clonotype. The rearrangement joins TRBV28 to TRBJ1-1; D not resolved. Germline-derived CDR1 and CDR2 are MDHEN and SYDVKM. The length of the CDR3 is 14 residues. V lost 2 bases and J lost 4, with 11 bases in between. CDR3 sequence reads: CASSLLWSPTEAFF. DNA for the CDR3: TGTGCCAGCAGTTTACTCTGGTCCCCCACTGAAGCTTTCTTT.